The present entry profiles one T cell receptor (beta chain) with its context. This sample is part of a study of OX40 agonist ivuxolimab in advanced cancers. Study information: It was ivuxolimab, an agonistic anti-OX40 (CD134) antibody, that patients were treated with.

The CDR3 covers 14 residues. V was pared by 5 bases and J by 4 bases, with 12 bases between. The germline CDR1 and CDR2 sequences are MDHEN and SYDVKM. Clones were read by immunoSEQ multiplex PCR, and TCRdb kept only the in-frame ones, dropping some. The sample carries 20,000 to 30,000 clones, 85% recorded once. The sequencing used CD4+ or CD8+ T cells sorted from blood, collected in a trial of the OX40 agonist ivuxolimab. The gene calls are TRBV28 and TRBJ1-5; D perhaps matches TRBD1 (6 bases). The TCR originated in an adult with an advanced solid tumor such as melanoma, head and neck, liver or kidney cancer. The CDR3 here is CASSRGGGNQPQHF. Written as DNA, the CDR3 is TGTGCCAGCAGTCGGGGGGGCGGGAATCAGCCCCAGCATTTT.